Each of the 9 T cell receptor beta chains below was sequenced from the same sample in a study of Ad26.COV2.S vaccination and SARS-CoV-2 variants. Data came from immunoSEQ multiplex PCR; TCRdb stores just in-frame clones and leaves some out. The sample holds a few hundred thousand clones, 80% to 90% seen once. The treatment denotes: 15 to 20 received Ad26.COV2.S at low or high dose, single or two shots; about 5 received placebo; per-sample allocation not given. The samples were gathered on day 63 after the first injection of vaccine or placebo. Sequencing was performed on peripheral blood, taken in a trial of Ad26.COV2.S vaccine versus placebo. Receptors originate from a person aged 18-60 years who received the Ad26.COV2.S COVID-19 vaccine or a placebo.

This clone has more than one count but fewer than ten. The V gene is TRBV3-1 (or the pseudogene TRBV3-2), the J gene TRBJ1-6; D remains ambiguous. The V gene lost 1 base and the J gene lost 3 bases, with 10 bases spanning the gap. The germline CDR1 and CDR2 sequences are LGHDT and YNNKEL (reference sequence). The CDR3 totals 16 residues. The CDR3 loop reads CASSQGAWVYNSPLHF. The DNA for the CDR3 is TGTGCCAGCAGCCAAGGGGCGTGGGTCTATAATTCACCCCTCCACTTT.

The chain couples TRBV10-2 to TRBJ2-1, with a weak D call TRBD1 (6 bases). This CDR3 region has 16 residues. V was pared by 1 base and J by 2 bases, with 12 bases between. Germline V gives CDR1 WSHSY, CDR2 SAAADI. The CDR3 sequence: CASSEWGLTTYNEQFF. Written as DNA, the CDR3 is TGCGCCAGCAGTGAGTGGGGGCTTACTACCTACAATGAGCAGTTCTTC.

This clone has more than one count but fewer than ten. The chain recombines TRBV28 with TRBJ1-2; D possibly corresponds to TRBD1 (6 bases). The CDR3 length is 15 residues. The germline V and J ends were trimmed by 8 bases and 0 bases, with 16 bases remaining between them. The V gene's germline CDR1 is MDHEN and CDR2 SYDVKM. CDR3 bases: TGTGCCAGCGGTAGACCTGACAGGTCTAACTATGGCTACACCTTC. It encodes CASGRPDRSNYGYTF.

The genes are TRBV3-1 (or the pseudogene TRBV3-2) and TRBJ1-5, with D possibly matching TRBD1 (5 bases). Germline CDR1 and CDR2: LGHDT and YNNKEL (reference sequence). V dropped 1 base and J dropped 7 bases, with 8 bases sitting between them. The CDR3 spans 13 residues. The DNA of the CDR3 is TGTGCCAGCAGCCAAGGCAGGGACCAGCCCCAGCATTTT. Translated: CASSQGRDQPQHF.

The chain carries TRBV5-1 and TRBJ2-5; 8 positions match TRBD1. V dropped 0 bases and J dropped 4; count of bases not matched to a gene: 8. Per germline, CDR1 SGHRS and CDR2 YFSETQ. The CDR3 spans 16 residues. The DNA for the CDR3 is TGCGCCAGCAGCTTGGTTGAGACAGGGGCTGGAGAGACCCAGTACTTC. Its protein is CASSLVETGAGETQYF.

The V gene is TRBV6-4, the J gene TRBJ2-3, with 7 bases that match TRBD2. The CDR3 is 16 residues long. V dropped 0 bases and J dropped 1; count of bases not matched to a gene: 4. CDR1 and CDR2 (germline): MRHNA, SNTAGT. The CDR3 loop is CASSDSRGTGTDTQYF. DNA for the CDR3: TGTGCCAGCAGTGACTCGCGGGGGACCGGCACAGATACGCAGTATTTT.

This chain connects TRBV10-3 to TRBJ2-7, with TRBD1 identical over 12 bases. This CDR3 is built from 14 residues. The germline gives CDR1 ENHRY, CDR2 SYGVKD. Losses at the gene ends were 3 bases for V and 6 bases for J; bases not matched to a gene: 3. For the CDR3, the DNA is TGTGCCATCAGTGAAGGGACAGGGGGCGGCGAGCAGTACTTC. Its translation is CAISEGTGGGEQYF.

The rearrangement links TRBV5-4 to TRBJ1-4, with 8 bases that match TRBD1. The CDR3 spans 18 residues. With 0 bases clipped from V and 5 bases from J, the junction kept 12 bases outside the gene matches. Germline V gene lookup returns CDR1 SGHNT and CDR2 YYREEE (reference sequence). CDR3 in amino acids: CASSLGPRVGQVNEKLFF. CDR3 in DNA: TGTGCCAGCAGCTTGGGACCTAGGGTGGGACAGGTGAATGAAAAACTGTTTTTT.

This clone showed up just once. The chain carries TRBV6-5 and TRBJ2-7; 9 bases are shared with TRBD1. With V trimmed by 6 bases and J by 7 bases, 13 bases remained unmatched. Germline CDR1 and CDR2: MNHEY and SVGAGI. This CDR3 has 15 residues. CDR3 sequence (DNA): TGTGCCAGCAGGAGTTTTCGACAGGGGGTGGGGGAGCAGTACTTC. Translation: CASRSFRQGVGEQYF.